This T cell receptor (beta chain) was captured in a study of PD-1 blockade in classical Hodgkin lymphoma. Generated by immunoSEQ multiplex PCR, the TCRdb table keeps only in-frame clones and is missing some. This sample has tens of thousands of clones, with 85% to 90% found just once. This clone was detected only once. Every patient had relapsed following autologous stem cell transplantation, and cohorts differed in brentuximab vedotin exposure. Unmatched junction bases numbered 11, after V lost 6 bases and J lost 1 base. The germline V gene has CDR1 SGHDT and CDR2 YYEEEE. There are 16 residues in the CDR3.

This clonotype originated in a human donor with classical Hodgkin lymphoma. Specimen: peripheral blood mononuclear cells (PBMCs), collected at baseline. The chain is built from TRBV5-6 and TRBJ2-3, with 7 bases matching TRBD1. The CDR3 nucleotides are TGTGCCAGCATAGATGAACCCGGGACAGGCACAGATACGCAGTATTTT. It is translated as CASIDEPGTGTDTQYF.